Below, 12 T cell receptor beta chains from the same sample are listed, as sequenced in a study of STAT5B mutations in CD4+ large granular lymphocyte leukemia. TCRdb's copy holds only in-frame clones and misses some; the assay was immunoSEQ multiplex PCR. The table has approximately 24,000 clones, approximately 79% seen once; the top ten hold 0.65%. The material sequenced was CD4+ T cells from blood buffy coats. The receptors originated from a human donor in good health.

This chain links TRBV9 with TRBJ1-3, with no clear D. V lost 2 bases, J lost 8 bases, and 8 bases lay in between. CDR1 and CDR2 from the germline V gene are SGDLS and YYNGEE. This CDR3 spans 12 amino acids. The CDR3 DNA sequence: TGTGCCAGCAGCGTGGTTGAGGACACCATATATTTT. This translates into CASSVVEDTIYF.

CDR3 amino acids: CASSEAQGRLTEAFF. DNA for the CDR3: TGTGCCAGCAGTGAAGCGCAGGGAAGACTCACTGAAGCTTTCTTT. V is TRBV2 and J is TRBJ1-1, with D possibly being TRBD1 (5 bases). Germline CDR1 is SNHLY and CDR2 is FYNNEI. This CDR3 contains 15 residues. Between the trimmed V and J ends, which lost 0 bases and 4 bases, there was a span of 12 bases. Using reference TRBV2 and TRBJ1-1 for the parts outside the CDR3, the full variable domain is EPEVTQTPSHQVTQMGQEVILRCVPISNHLYFYWYRQILGQKVEFLVSFYNNEISEKSEIFDDQFSVERPDGSNFTLKIRSTKLEDSAMYFCASSEAQGRLTEAFFGQGTRLTVV.

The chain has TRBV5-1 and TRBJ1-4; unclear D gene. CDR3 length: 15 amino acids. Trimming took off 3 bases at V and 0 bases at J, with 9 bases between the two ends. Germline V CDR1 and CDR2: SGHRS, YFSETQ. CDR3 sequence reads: CASSSTASTNEKLFF. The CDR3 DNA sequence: TGCGCCAGCAGCTCCACAGCATCAACTAATGAAAAACTGTTTTTT.

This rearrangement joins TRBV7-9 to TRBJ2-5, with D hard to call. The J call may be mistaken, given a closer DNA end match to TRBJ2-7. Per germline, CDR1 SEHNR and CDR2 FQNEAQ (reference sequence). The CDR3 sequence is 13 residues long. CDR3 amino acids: CASSSYTDYEQYF. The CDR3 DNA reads TGTGCCAGCAGCTCGTACACGGACTACGAGCAGTACTTC.

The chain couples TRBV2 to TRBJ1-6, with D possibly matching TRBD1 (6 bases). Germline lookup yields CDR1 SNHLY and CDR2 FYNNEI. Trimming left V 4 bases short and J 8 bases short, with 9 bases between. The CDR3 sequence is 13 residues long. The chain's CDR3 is CASSVDRYSPLHF. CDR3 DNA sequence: TGTGCCAGCAGTGTAGACAGGTATTCACCCCTCCACTTT.

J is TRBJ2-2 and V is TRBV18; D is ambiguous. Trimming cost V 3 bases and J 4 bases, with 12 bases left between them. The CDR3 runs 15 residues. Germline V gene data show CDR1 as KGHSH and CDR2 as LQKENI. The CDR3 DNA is TGTGCCAGCTCACCCGCCTTCAGATCCACCGGGGAGCTGTTTTTT. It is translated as CASSPAFRSTGELFF.

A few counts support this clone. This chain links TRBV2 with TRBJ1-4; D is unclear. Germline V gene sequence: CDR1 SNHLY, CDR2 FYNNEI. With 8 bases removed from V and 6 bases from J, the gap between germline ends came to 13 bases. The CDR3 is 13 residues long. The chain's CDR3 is CASGIGRDEKLFF. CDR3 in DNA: TGTGCCAGCGGGATTGGACGCGATGAAAAACTGTTTTTT.

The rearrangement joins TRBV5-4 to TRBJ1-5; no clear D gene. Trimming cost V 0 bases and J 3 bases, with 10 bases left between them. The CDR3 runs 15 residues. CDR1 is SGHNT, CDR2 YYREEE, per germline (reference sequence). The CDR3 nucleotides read TGTGCCAGCAGCTTGGACGGCAGGCCCAATCAGCCCCAGCATTTT. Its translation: CASSLDGRPNQPQHF.

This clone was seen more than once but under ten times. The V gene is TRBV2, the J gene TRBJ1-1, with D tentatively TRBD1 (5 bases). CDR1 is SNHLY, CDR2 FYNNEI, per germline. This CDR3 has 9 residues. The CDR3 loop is CAWGEEAFF. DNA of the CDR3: TGTGCTTGGGGGGAAGAAGCTTTCTTT.

The CDR3 is CASSLTGRYEQYF. In DNA form, the CDR3 reads TGTGCCAGCAGCCTCACAGGGAGGTACGAGCAGTACTTC. This chain links TRBV13 with TRBJ2-7, with D possibly being TRBD1 or TRBD2 (6 bases each). Germline lookup yields CDR1 PRHDT and CDR2 FYEKMQ (reference sequence). This CDR3 has 13 amino acids. Trimming stripped 5 bases from V and 4 bases from J, with 12 bases between.

CDR3 in amino acids: CASSFRDRGKGGYTF. CDR3 nucleotide sequence: TGTGCCAGCAGCTTCCGGGACAGGGGCAAGGGTGGCTACACCTTC. The rearrangement joins TRBV5-6 to TRBJ1-2; the match to TRBD1 covers 10 bases. Germline V gene lookup returns CDR1 SGHDT and CDR2 YYEEEE. There are 15 residues in the CDR3. The V gene end was trimmed by 2 bases and the J gene end by 7 bases; junction bases not matched to a gene: 8.

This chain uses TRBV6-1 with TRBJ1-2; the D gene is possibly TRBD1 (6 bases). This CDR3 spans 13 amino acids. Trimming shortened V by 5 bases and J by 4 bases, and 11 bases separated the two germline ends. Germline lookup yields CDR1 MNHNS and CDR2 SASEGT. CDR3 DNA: TGTGCCAGCAGTCAGACAGGACTCTATGGCTACACCTTC. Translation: CASSQTGLYGYTF.